These T cell receptor beta chains were read from a single sample in a study of T-cell reconstitution after alpha-beta-depleted transplantation in children. TCRdb reprocessed the PCR reads with MiXCR, giving one entry per CDR3 protein. The sample holds hundreds of thousands of distinct CDR3 sequences, 10% to 15% seen once. The input for sequencing was PBMCs, taken before TCRalphabeta/CD19-depleted stem cell transplant. Source of these receptors: a girl aged 2 to 10 with congenital amegakaryocytic thrombocytopenia, due to receive a stem cell transplant. Each CDR3 is given with its conserved first and last residue. The D gene is left open where the match is weak. For some rows the clone size is stated as once, few or many, or as a class when expanded; others skip it.

D,V,J,size,DNA,CDR3
NA,TRBV9,TRBJ2-3,many,TGTGCCAGCAGCGTAAGTCGAAGGGCAGATACGCAGTATTTT,CASSVSRRADTQYF
NA,TRBV5-5,TRBJ1-3,few,TGTGCCAGCAGCTTGGAATTCGGAAACACCATATATTTT,CASSLEFGNTIYF
NA,TRBV28,TRBJ2-7,NA,TGTGCCAGCAGCTTGGTGGGGCAAACCTACGAGCAGTACTTC,CASSLVGQTYEQYF
TRBD2,TRBV20-1,TRBJ2-5,NA,TGCAGTGCTAGCCCGGAGGGACTAGCGGCTCAAGAGACCCAGTCCTTC,CSASPEGLAAQETQSF
NA,TRBV5-1,TRBJ2-5,once,TGCGCCAGCAGCTTGGACGGACTCAGACAAGAGGCCCAGTACTTC,CASSLDGLRQEAQYF
NA,TRBV14,TRBJ2-4,NA,TGTGCCAGCAGCCCACGGTGGGGAGCCAAAAACATTCAGTACTTC,CASSPRWGAKNIQYF
TRBD1,TRBV20-1,TRBJ1-3,many,TGCAGTGCCCCACTCCCCGGGACAGGGCGAAACACCATATATTTT,CSAPLPGTGRNTIYF
NA,TRBV5-1,TRBJ2-6,NA,TGCGCCAGCAGCTTGGGAGTGGTTGGGGCCAACGTCCTGACTTTC,CASSLGVVGANVLTF
NA,TRBV5-1,TRBJ2-2,few,TGCGCCAGCAGCATCACTAGCCCGACGGGTACCGGGGAGCTGTTTTTT,CASSITSPTGTGELFF
NA,TRBV5-4,TRBJ1-5,many,TGTGCCAGCAGCTTACAGGACCGCAATCAGCCCCAGCATTTT,CASSLQDRNQPQHF
NA,TRBV18,TRBJ1-2,few,TGTGCCAGCTCACCACACCAGGGAACTAACTATGGCTACACCTTC,CASSPHQGTNYGYTF
NA,TRBV12-3/TRBV12-4,TRBJ1-6,many,TGTGCCAGCAGTTTATATATGGGGCAATCACCCCTCCACTTT,CASSLYMGQSPLHF
NA,TRBV12-3/TRBV12-4,TRBJ2-1,many,TGTGCCAGCAGTCCTAGACCTTACAATGAGCAGTTCTTC,CASSPRPYNEQFF
NA,TRBV6-6,TRBJ1-1,NA,TGTGCCAGCAACGAGGGGACGACTGAAGCTTTCTTT,CASNEGTTEAFF
NA,TRBV25-1,TRBJ2-3,few,TGTGCCAGCAGTGAATATTCCGTGCCGGGTTGGCCAGATACGCAGTATTTT,CASSEYSVPGWPDTQYF
TRBD2,TRBV29-1,TRBJ2-5,many,TGCAGCGTTCACCTAGCGGAAGAGACCCAGTACTTC,CSVHLAEETQYF
NA,TRBV20-1,TRBJ2-7,many,TGCAGTGCTACAACAGGATTTCCCGACGAGCAGTACTTC,CSATTGFPDEQYF
TRBD1,TRBV7-7,TRBJ2-5,many,TGTGCCAGCAGCTTAGACAGGGGTGGGCGAGAGACCCAGTACTTC,CASSLDRGGRETQYF
NA,TRBV20-1,TRBJ2-1,many,TGCAGTGCTAGTTCGGCATCCGATGAGCAGTTCTTC,CSASSASDEQFF
TRBD2,TRBV5-5,TRBJ2-1,many,TGTGCCAGCAGTTCCCGAGCGGGAGGAATAAGTATTCCGTTCTTC,CASSSRAGGISIPFF
NA,TRBV29-1,TRBJ1-4,many,TGCAGCGCCGGGACCGATGAAAAACTGTTTTTT,CSAGTDEKLFF
TRBD2,TRBV28,TRBJ2-5,NA,TGTGCCAGCATATCTAGCGGGAGGTTCCAGGAGACCCAGTACTTC,CASISSGRFQETQYF
NA,TRBV2,TRBJ2-3,NA,TGTGCCAGCAGTACAATCAGAGTGGCAAGTACAGATACGCAGTATTTT,CASSTIRVASTDTQYF
TRBD1,TRBV29-1,TRBJ2-7,many,TGCAGCGTTGAACTATCCGGGACAGAAAGTTACGAGCAGTACTTC,CSVELSGTESYEQYF
NA,TRBV4-1,TRBJ1-1,many,TGCGCCAGCAGCCCCAAAGGGGGGGGGACTGAAGCTTTCTTT,CASSPKGGGTEAFF
TRBD2,TRBV7-8,TRBJ2-2,few,TGTGCCAGCACCGGAGCGGGATACACCGGGGAGCTGTTTTTT,CASTGAGYTGELFF
TRBD2,TRBV9,TRBJ2-1,many,TGTGCCAGCAGCGCAGGACTAGCGGTTTACAATGAGCAGTTCTTC,CASSAGLAVYNEQFF
TRBD2,TRBV7-2,TRBJ2-1,many,TGTGCCAGCAGCTTAGGCGAGACTAGCGGGAGCCGCCGGTTCTTC,CASSLGETSGSRRFF
TRBD2,TRBV7-2,TRBJ2-3,few,TGTGCCAGCAGGAGCCGGGAGGGATGGACAGATACGCAGTATTTT,CASRSREGWTDTQYF
TRBD2,TRBV5-1,TRBJ2-3,NA,TGCGCCAGCAGTTATACTAGCGGGTATCTTGATACGCAGTATTTT,CASSYTSGYLDTQYF
NA,TRBV15,TRBJ2-7,few,TGTGCCACCAGCATCCAGGTGGCCTACGAGCAGTACTTC,CATSIQVAYEQYF
TRBD1,TRBV20-1,TRBJ2-1,many,TGCAGTGCTAGAGGACAGGGGGCAAATGAGCAGTTCTTC,CSARGQGANEQFF
TRBD1,TRBV5-1,TRBJ2-4,once,TGCGCCAGCAGCTTGTTCGGGACAGGGGCGCAGGGCATTCAGTACTTC,CASSLFGTGAQGIQYF
TRBD1,TRBV24-1,TRBJ2-2,many,TGTGCCACCAGTGATTTCAAGGGGGCTTCGAACACCGGGGAGCTGTTTTTT,CATSDFKGASNTGELFF
NA,TRBV5-1,TRBJ2-7,NA,TGCGCCAGCAGCACGCGGACCGATTCTTTCTACGAGCAGTACTTC,CASSTRTDSFYEQYF
TRBD1,TRBV6-1,TRBJ1-4,many,TGTGCCAGCAGACCCCGACAGGGTATATATGAAAAACTGTTTTTT,CASRPRQGIYEKLFF
TRBD1,TRBV6-2/TRBV6-3,TRBJ1-3,many,TGTGCCAGCAGTTTCTTCTGGGACAGGGGAGACTCTGGAAACACCATATATTTT,CASSFFWDRGDSGNTIYF
TRBD2,TRBV20-1,TRBJ2-1,few,TGCAGTGCTGGACCTGGGGGACTAGCTTTCAATGAGCAGTTCTTC,CSAGPGGLAFNEQFF
NA,TRBV19,TRBJ2-1,few,TGTGCCAGTAGTATCCGAAGAAACAATGAGCAGTTCTTC,CASSIRRNNEQFF
TRBD1,TRBV3-1,TRBJ1-2,few,TGTGCCAGCAGCCCTACCTTCCAGGGGGGCCCTAACTATGGCTACACCTTC,CASSPTFQGGPNYGYTF
TRBD2,TRBV7-6,TRBJ2-5,NA,TGTGCCAGCAGCTTACGACGGGAGGGCCGGGAGACCCAGTACTTC,CASSLRREGRETQYF
TRBD1,TRBV7-9,TRBJ2-1,few,TGTGCCAGCAGCGCCCGACAGGGTCCCTACAATGAGCAGTTCTTC,CASSARQGPYNEQFF
NA,TRBV20-1,TRBJ2-1,many,TGCAGTGCTACCCCCATCCCCCGGGGAAATGAGCAGTTCTTC,CSATPIPRGNEQFF
NA,TRBV4-2,TRBJ2-7,NA,TGTGCCAGCAGCCAAGGGGGGTTGATCACCTACGAGCAGTACTTC,CASSQGGLITYEQYF
NA,TRBV7-2,TRBJ2-5,many,TGTGCCAGCAGCTCCCCTCGAGCGGAGTACCAAGAGACCCAGTACTTC,CASSSPRAEYQETQYF
NA,TRBV29-1,TRBJ2-1,NA,TGCAGCGCCCAGGGGAGGGTTGGGTACAATGAGCAGTTCTTC,CSAQGRVGYNEQFF
TRBD2,TRBV20-1,TRBJ2-3,many,TGCAGTGCTAGAAGGACTAGCGGCCGCACAGATACGCAGTATTTT,CSARRTSGRTDTQYF
NA,TRBV12-3/TRBV12-4,TRBJ2-2,many,TGTGCCAGCAGCTTTGGAGGGAACACCGGGGAGCTGTTTTTT,CASSFGGNTGELFF
NA,TRBV12-3/TRBV12-4,TRBJ2-7,NA,TGTGCCAGCAGTGTCCCCCTCGGGGAGCAGTACTTC,CASSVPLGEQYF
NA,TRBV7-2,TRBJ1-1,NA,TGTGCCAGCAGCTTAGCTTCGGCAGGCATGGTGAACACTGAAGCTTTCTTT,CASSLASAGMVNTEAFF
NA,TRBV6-5,TRBJ2-1,many,TGTGCCAGCAGTTACAGCGGGTTTCACGGAAAGGGTGAGCAGTTCTTC,CASSYSGFHGKGEQFF